This T cell receptor (beta chain) was retrieved from a study of T cell responses to AZD1222 COVID-19 vaccine. This CDR3 contains 12 residues. CDR1 LNHDA and CDR2 SQIVND come from the germline V gene (reference sequence). Trimming shortened V by 4 bases and J by 5 bases, and 8 bases separated the two germline ends. Regarding this clone: The antigen remains undetermined.

Second-dose recipients at about 4 or about 12 weeks were treated as one pooled group. Study results and limitations: The donors showed a predominance of white British ancestry and of females, with possible underestimation of clonal diversity. Spike-spanning, vaccine-associated CD4 TCRs were dominant at 160-218 and 743-854.

TCRdb's copy holds only in-frame clones and misses some; the assay was immunoSEQ multiplex PCR. The table lists about 94,000 clones, 85% of them singletons, with about 4.5% in the top ten. Sequencing used peripheral blood, obtained 28 days after the second AZD1222 dose. The sequence derives from an adult who received the AZD1222 COVID-19 vaccine. This chain uses TRBV19 with TRBJ1-1; D not certain. For the CDR3, the DNA is TGTGCCAGTAGTAGACGGGGAACTGAAGCTTTCTTT. Its translation is CASSRRGTEAFF.